These 21 T cell receptor beta chains were all obtained from the same sample, sequenced in a study of T-cell memory formation after mild COVID-19 (dated by TCRdb to the early 2020s). Receptors were amplified or captured by 5' RACE. The instrument given in TCRdb is Illumina NovaSeq 6000. TCRdb reanalyzed the raw reads on its own, using fastp at Q25 for trimming and MiXCR for clone calling, and kept in-frame beta chains. Every distinct CDR3 protein forms one entry, paired with its most common genes and DNA. The table for this sample lists 190,000 or so distinct CDR3 sequences; more than 9% of them were counted only once. The ten largest clones capture approximately 3% of the sample. The sequenced material came from PBMCs or a T cell subset sorted from them (not recorded which). Source of these receptors: a young man who had mild COVID-19 (a few samples of this study predate the infection). The sample titles of this study are shuffled in the database, so cell type and time point are left out; the donor was told from shared clones.

The CDR3 DNA is TGTGCCAGCTCACCACAGGGACAGGGATACTACAATGAGCAGTTCTTC. It codes for CASSPQGQGYYNEQFF. V gene TRBV18 combines with J gene TRBJ2-1; 9 bases map to TRBD1. From germline, CDR1 is KGHSH and CDR2 LQKENI. Germline trimming cut 1 base from V and 3 bases from J; bases unmatched to any gene: 4. The CDR3 spans 16 residues. Full variable domain (remainder filled in from reference TRBV18 and TRBJ2-1): NAGVMQNPRHLVRRRGQEARLRCSPMKGHSHVYWYRQLPEEGLKFMVYLQKENIIDESGMPKERFSAEFPKEGPSILRIQQVVRGDSAAYFCASSPQGQGYYNEQFFGPGTRLTVL.

The J gene is TRBJ2-1, the V gene TRBV20-1; the D gene is possibly TRBD2 (6 bases). The ends were cut back, 5 bases at V and 12 bases at J, with 23 bases in the middle. Germline CDR1 reads DFQATT; CDR2 reads SNEGSKA (reference sequence). The CDR3 runs 14 residues. The CDR3 sequence is CSAPPAGQGTRQFF. Written as DNA, the CDR3 is TGCAGTGCTCCCCCGGCGGGGCAGGGAACAAGGCAGTTCTTC.

This clonotype was detected only a few times. The V call is TRBV7-2, the J call TRBJ2-3; no definite D call. This CDR3 spans 14 amino acids. Germline V gives CDR1 SGHTA, CDR2 FQGNSA. Trimming cost V 1 base and J 5 bases, with 10 bases left between them. The chain's CDR3 is CASSLVSVGDTQYF. The CDR3 nucleotides read TGTGCCAGCAGCTTAGTAAGCGTGGGAGATACGCAGTATTTT.

This chain uses TRBV7-3 with TRBJ1-1, with 7 bases aligning to TRBD1. V was pared by 1 base and J by 3 bases, with 5 bases of the junction left unmatched. This CDR3 spans 15 amino acids. CDR1 and CDR2 from the germline V gene are SGHTA and FQGTGA. CDR3 sequence reads: CASSLMSGGDTEAFF. The CDR3 coding sequence is TGTGCCAGCAGCTTAATGTCAGGGGGGGACACTGAAGCTTTCTTT.

This clonotype has a single count. A junction end diverges from the germline sequence, so it may reflect a read error. The J gene is TRBJ1-4, the V gene TRBV4-3; D might be TRBD1 (6 bases). Germline CDR1 is LGHNA and CDR2 is YSLEER. This CDR3 has 15 residues. Here the CDR3 DNA reads TGCGCCAGCAGTCCAAGCTCGGGGGCTAACGAAAAACTGTTTTTT. Amino acids: CASSPSSGANEKLFF.

This chain connects TRBV20-1 to TRBJ2-5; 10 positions agree with TRBD2. CDR1 DFQATT and CDR2 SNEGSKA come from the germline V gene (reference sequence). V gave up 5 bases and J gave up 5 bases; unmatched junction bases: 11. CDR3 length: 15 amino acids. The CDR3 DNA is TGCAGTGCTGGGCCGAGCGGGGGGGCCGGGGAGACCCAGTACTTC. It encodes CSAGPSGGAGETQYF.

This chain joins TRBV6-6 and TRBJ2-5, with no clear D. This CDR3 is built from 14 residues. Trimming stripped 5 bases from V and 5 bases from J, with 15 bases between. CDR1 is MNHNY, CDR2 SVGAGI, per germline (reference sequence). The DNA for the CDR3 is TGTGCCAGCAGTCCCCTGGACCGTGGGGAGACCCAGTACTTC. It codes for CASSPLDRGETQYF.

The chain joins TRBV7-9 to TRBJ2-2; D remains ambiguous. Between the trimmed V and J ends, which lost 7 bases and 0 bases, there was a span of 12 bases. The CDR3 is made up of 15 amino acids. CDR1 is SEHNR, CDR2 FQNEAQ, per germline (reference sequence). Here the CDR3 reads CASTTMTTNTGELFF. CDR3 nucleotides: TGTGCCAGCACCACCATGACCACGAACACCGGGGAGCTGTTTTTT. Drawing the rest from reference TRBV7-9 and TRBJ2-2, the complete variable domain is DTGVSQNPRHKITKRGQNVTFRCDPISEHNRLYWYRQTLGQGPEFLTYFQNEAQLEKSRLLSDRFSAERPKGSFSTLEIQRTEQGDSAMYLCASTTMTTNTGELFFGEGSRLTVL.

The table lists this clonotype with a count of one. This chain joins TRBV6-2 or TRBV6-3 and TRBJ2-5; 7 positions match TRBD1. Trimming removed 8 bases from V and 1 base from J; junction bases left unmatched: 7. Germline loops: CDR1 MNHEY, CDR2 SVGEGT. The CDR3 has 14 amino acids. Here the CDR3 DNA reads TGTGCCAGCTGTACCAGGGACAGCCAAGAGACCCAGTACTTC. Amino acid sequence: CASCTRDSQETQYF.

The chain carries TRBV6-1 and TRBJ1-5, with D unresolved. V lost 6 bases and J 4 bases, leaving 7 bases between the germline ends. In germline, CDR1 is MNHNS, CDR2 SASEGT. The CDR3 is 12 residues long. The DNA of the CDR3 is TGTGCCAGCAGGAGGATTAATCAGCCCCAGCATTTT. Its translation: CASRRINQPQHF.

The CDR3 reads CASGDSGAETQYF. The CDR3, as DNA: TGTGCCAGCGGAGATAGCGGGGCGGAGACCCAGTACTTC. The rearrangement links TRBV2 to TRBJ2-5, with TRBD2 matching 8 bases. The germline gives CDR1 SNHLY, CDR2 FYNNEI. After removal of 8 bases from V and 5 bases from J, the junction contained 7 bases not matched to a gene. This CDR3 comprises 13 residues.

In its sample, this clonotype was seen many times. This chain links TRBV5-1 with TRBJ2-3, with D perhaps TRBD1 (6 bases). V lost 0 bases and J lost 4, with 21 bases in between. CDR1 and CDR2 (germline): SGHRS, YFSETQ. The CDR3 runs to 18 residues. CDR3 residues: CASSLALRTVSTPDTQYF. In DNA form, the CDR3 reads TGCGCCAGCAGCTTGGCCCTACGGACAGTCTCCACCCCAGATACGCAGTATTTT.

This chain uses TRBV6-4 with TRBJ2-6; D is possibly TRBD1 (5 bases). The V gene's germline CDR1 is MRHNA and CDR2 SNTAGT. Between the trimmed V and J ends, which lost 3 bases and 1 base, there was a span of 7 bases. The CDR3 has 15 residues. Here the CDR3 reads CASSEQVSGANVLTF. The CDR3, as DNA: TGTGCCAGCAGTGAACAGGTATCTGGGGCCAACGTCCTGACTTTC.

V and J are TRBV20-1 and TRBJ2-3; 10 bases align to TRBD2. This CDR3 has 15 amino acids. The trim removed 4 bases at V and 5 bases at J, leaving 9 bases unmatched. CDR1 is DFQATT, CDR2 SNEGSKA, per germline (reference sequence). DNA for the CDR3: TGCAGTGCTACCACGCTAGCGGGGGACCGAGATACGCAGTATTTT. Its translation is CSATTLAGDRDTQYF.

The rearrangement links TRBV6-5 to TRBJ1-2; 8 bases line up with TRBD1. The CDR3 runs 14 residues. Trimming cost V 6 bases and J 8 bases; bases outside gene matches: 11. The germline CDR1 and CDR2 sequences are MNHEY and SVGAGI. In DNA, the CDR3 is TGTGCCAGCAGGCTGACAGGGGCCACCTTCGGCTACACCTTC. It translates to CASRLTGATFGYTF.

CDR3 residues: CASSSRRTSVYEQYF. In nucleotides, the CDR3 is TGTGCCAGCAGCTCAAGGCGGACTAGCGTCTACGAGCAGTACTTC. V is TRBV12-3 or TRBV12-4 and J is TRBJ2-7; 9 bases align to TRBD2. Trimming removed 6 bases from V and 3 bases from J; junction bases left unmatched: 9. The CDR3 has 15 residues.

This clonotype was detected only a few times. This chain uses TRBV28 with TRBJ2-5; possible D gene TRBD1, 6 bases. Trimming cost V 6 bases and J 6 bases, with 14 bases left between them. Germline V gene sequence: CDR1 MDHEN, CDR2 SYDVKM. The CDR3 is made up of 13 amino acids. The CDR3 is CASRLQGQQTQYF. The CDR3 region has the DNA TGTGCCAGCAGGCTACAGGGTCAACAGACCCAGTACTTC.

This chain connects TRBV2 to TRBJ2-3; D unresolved. The CDR3 length is 12 residues. Between the trimmed V and J ends, which lost 8 bases and 2 bases, there was a span of 8 bases. Germline CDR1 SNHLY, CDR2 FYNNEI. This chain's CDR3 is CASGRTTDTQYF. The CDR3 bases are TGTGCCAGCGGCAGGACCACAGATACGCAGTATTTT.

The chain uses TRBV4-2 and TRBJ1-6; 9 bases match TRBD1. Per germline, CDR1 LGHNA and CDR2 YNFKEQ. V lost 4 bases, J lost 16 bases, and 11 bases stayed unmatched. The CDR3 runs 14 residues. Here the CDR3 reads CASSPQGASEALHF. DNA of the CDR3: TGTGCCAGCAGCCCACAGGGGGCGTCCGAAGCACTCCACTTT.

The gene calls are TRBV20-1 and TRBJ1-5, with no clear D. This CDR3 has 15 residues. V was trimmed by 0 bases and J by 5 bases, leaving 14 bases between them. Germline V gene lookup returns CDR1 DFQATT and CDR2 SNEGSKA (reference sequence). The CDR3 DNA sequence: TGCAGTGCTAGAGATCCAGCGGTGGGTGATCAGCCCCAGCATTTT. Protein product: CSARDPAVGDQPQHF.

The sample holds a few counts of this clonotype. This rearrangement joins TRBV20-1 to TRBJ1-4; D uncertain. The germline gives CDR1 DFQATT, CDR2 SNEGSKA (reference sequence). The V end lost 4 bases, the J end lost 0 bases, and 15 bases lay between the germline ends. The CDR3 spans 16 residues. The CDR3 reads CSAKNNRFATNEKLFF. The CDR3 DNA reads as TGCAGTGCTAAAAACAACCGGTTCGCAACTAATGAAAAACTGTTTTTT.